This T cell receptor (beta chain) appears in the sequencing data of a study of human T cells and chemical hapten exposure. On the study more broadly: Patch tests containing 0.01% DPC, applied to the upper back, were read at 6 days. Recorded diagnoses among the mostly female patients were alopecia areata, totalis or universalis.

Time point described: pre-sensitization, week 0. Treatment specified: therapeutic diphenylcyclopropenone sensitization with weekly scalp DPC. TCRdb redid the calling of the RACE reads with MiXCR, one entry per CDR3 protein. The table includes around 120,000 distinct CDR3 sequences, about 13% detected once. Sequencing was performed on whole blood, taken in connection with sensitization to the hapten diphenylcyclopropenone (DPC). The source is a woman under 30 with alopecia areata. Some clones in this sample may be carry-over from other donors' samples.

In nucleotides, the CDR3 is TGTGCCATCACGGGACAGGCTAATTCACCCCTCCACTTT. Translation: CAITGQANSPLHF. The gene calls are TRBV6-6 and TRBJ1-6, with 8 nucleotides matching TRBD1. CDR3 length: 13 residues. V gave up 10 bases and J gave up 6 bases; unmatched junction bases: 5. Per germline, CDR1 MNHNY and CDR2 SVGAGI (reference sequence).